The TCR beta chain under discussion was sequenced for a study of OX40 agonist ivuxolimab in advanced cancers. Study-level background: It was ivuxolimab, an agonistic anti-OX40 (CD134) antibody, that patients were treated with. Enrollees could have had prior anti-PD-1, anti-PD-L1 or anti-CTLA-4 therapy, which approximately 38% had received.

TCRdb's table, derived via immunoSEQ multiplex PCR, lists solely in-frame clones and lacks some. In the table there are roughly 60,000 clones, less than 90% of which are singletons. J lost 5 bases, V lost 0 bases, and 7 bases had no gene match. The CDR3 sequence is 17 residues long. Germline-derived CDR1 and CDR2 are SGHNT and YYREEE (reference sequence). This clonotype was sampled from an adult with an advanced solid tumor such as melanoma, head and neck, liver or kidney cancer. Sequencing used CD4+ or CD8+ T cells sorted from blood, obtained in a trial of the OX40 agonist ivuxolimab. This chain connects TRBV5-4 to TRBJ2-2; 10 nucleotides line up with TRBD1. For the CDR3, the DNA is TGTGCCAGCAGCTTGGGACAGGGGGCGCATGGAACCGGGGAGCTGTTTTTT. Translated: CASSLGQGAHGTGELFF.